A selection of T cell receptor beta chains follows, all from one sample in a study of post-analysis software for immune sequencing data. In TCRdb, the PCR reads were re-called with MiXCR into one record per CDR3 protein. The sample yields roughly 650,000 distinct CDR3 sequences, 55% to 60% seen once. The sequenced material came from blood. The receptors here all came from a girl aged 2-9 years with multiple sclerosis. Each CDR3 is given with its conserved first and last residue. Each record gives: V gene, J gene, D gene, clone size, CDR3 protein, CDR3 DNA. D genes are given only for firm matches. Some rows have no size entry. The others give once, few or many, or a class for an expanded clone.

>TRBV5-1|TRBJ2-7|-|-
CASSPSAPAYEQYF
TGCGCCAGCAGCCCGTCGGCCCCCGCCTACGAGCAGTACTTC
>TRBV10-3|TRBJ2-4|-|-
CAISPGVQRDIQYF
TGTGCCATCAGTCCCGGGGTCCAAAGGGACATTCAGTACTTC
>TRBV20-1|TRBJ1-1|-|-
CSASHLTTEAFF
TGCAGTGCTAGTCACCTTACCACTGAAGCTTTCTTT
>TRBV21-1|TRBJ2-3|-|-
CASSDSGGIRYTQYF
TGTGCCAGCAGCGACAGCGGGGGGATCCGATATACGCAGTATTTT
>TRBV20-1|TRBJ2-1|TRBD2|once
CSARSDSGSHYNERFF
TGCAGTGCTAGGTCCGATAGCGGGAGTCACTACAATGAGCGGTTCTTC
>TRBV6-5|TRBJ2-7|-|-
CASSSSTAQYF
TGTGCCAGCAGCTCCTCGACTGCGCAGTACTTC
>TRBV7-3|TRBJ2-7|TRBD1|once
CASSLRGGQGSPYEQYF
TGTGCCAGCAGCTTACGTGGCGGACAGGGGTCCCCCTACGAGCAGTACTTC
>TRBV5-1|TRBJ2-7|-|many
CASSLDGYEQYF
TGCGCCAGCAGCTTGGACGGGTACGAGCAGTACTTC
>TRBV29-1|TRBJ1-2|TRBD1|-
CSVEGGRVNYGYTF
TGCAGCGTCGAAGGGGGCAGGGTTAACTATGGCTACACCTTC
>TRBV25-1|TRBJ2-7|-|-
CASSIRGGQDEQYF
TGTGCCAGCAGTATCAGGGGGGGGCAAGACGAGCAGTACTTC
>TRBV6-1|TRBJ2-2|TRBD2|-
CASSGTSGDTGELFF
TGTGCCAGCAGTGGGACTAGCGGGGACACCGGGGAGCTGTTTTTT
>TRBV10-3|TRBJ1-2|TRBD1|-
CAISGQGAHTF
TGTGCCATCTCGGGACAGGGGGCCCACACCTTC
>TRBV7-8|TRBJ2-5|-|-
CASSFQRETQYF
TGTGCCAGCAGCTTCCAGCGCGAGACCCAGTACTTC
>TRBV2|TRBJ2-1|TRBD2|-
CASSGTSGIGSSYNEQFF
TGTGCCAGCAGTGGGACTAGCGGGATAGGTAGCTCCTACAATGAGCAGTTCTTC
>TRBV20-1|TRBJ2-1|-|-
CSASDGRADERFF
TGCAGTGCTTCGGACGGCCGGGCGGATGAGCGGTTCTTC
>TRBV20-1|TRBJ2-7|-|-
CSAQARTKYEQYF
TGCAGTGCACAAGCCCGAACTAAATACGAGCAGTACTTC
>TRBV14|TRBJ2-1|-|-
CASSQGTAIYNEQFF
TGTGCCAGCAGCCAAGGGACAGCGATTTACAATGAGCAGTTCTTC
>TRBV12-3/TRBV12-4|TRBJ2-7|TRBD2|-
CAGSSQRGAYEQYF
TGTGCCGGCAGTTCCCAGCGGGGGGCCTACGAGCAGTACTTC
>TRBV7-7|TRBJ2-1|TRBD1|-
CASSPGTGGFEQFF
TGTGCTAGCAGCCCCGGGACAGGGGGCTTTGAGCAGTTCTTC
>TRBV6-2/TRBV6-3|TRBJ1-2|-|few
CASSYPTTGYYGYTF
TGTGCCAGCAGTTACCCAACGACAGGATACTATGGCTACACCTTC
>TRBV7-2|TRBJ2-1|TRBD1|-
CASVPGTAYNEQFF
TGTGCCAGCGTTCCCGGGACAGCCTACAATGAGCAGTTCTTC
>TRBV6-2/TRBV6-3|TRBJ2-7|-|-
CASSTRDTSYEQYF
TGTGCCAGCAGCACCAGGGACACCTCCTACGAGCAGTACTTC
>TRBV6-6|TRBJ1-2|-|-
CASRTAQGGGYTF
TGTGCCAGCAGGACCGCACAGGGAGGGGGCTACACCTTC
>TRBV2|TRBJ1-2|-|-
CASSGRDGYGYTF
TGTGCCAGCAGTGGGCGGGACGGCTATGGCTACACCTTC
>TRBV19|TRBJ2-7|-|-
CASSIEQQETYEQYF
TGTGCCAGTAGTATTGAGCAACAGGAGACCTACGAGCAGTACTTC
>TRBV20-1|TRBJ2-5|-|-
CSCLKGQETQYF
TGCAGTTGTTTGAAAGGCCAAGAGACCCAGTACTTC
>TRBV6-6|TRBJ1-1|TRBD1|-
CASSDSPGQGETEAFF
TGTGCCAGCAGTGATTCCCCAGGACAGGGCGAGACTGAAGCTTTCTTT
>TRBV20-1|TRBJ2-3|TRBD2|-
CSALILAGGPGTQYF
TGCAGTGCTCTGATACTAGCGGGAGGGCCGGGGACGCAGTATTTT
>TRBV7-2|TRBJ1-2|TRBD1|-
CASSPRGGQNYGYTF
TGTGCCAGCAGCCCGCGGGGGGGACAGAACTATGGCTACACCTTC
>TRBV9|TRBJ2-4|TRBD2|-
CASSPRLAGGGQDIQYF
TGTGCCAGCAGCCCCAGACTAGCGGGAGGGGGCCAGGACATTCAGTACTTC
>TRBV15|TRBJ2-7|-|-
CATSGGHTHEQYF
TGTGCCACCAGCGGAGGACATACTCACGAGCAGTACTTC
>TRBV5-1|TRBJ2-2|TRBD2|-
CASTRGSGTGELFF
TGCGCCAGCACGCGCGGGAGTGGCACCGGGGAGCTGTTTTTT
>TRBV13|TRBJ2-3|TRBD1|-
CASSPGTGEPDTQYF
TGTGCCAGCAGCCCCGGGACAGGGGAGCCAGATACGCAGTATTTT
>TRBV7-9|TRBJ1-2|-|-
CASSPSGLANYGYTF
TGTGCCAGCAGCCCTTCCGGGTTAGCTAACTATGGCTACACCTTC
>TRBV6-4|TRBJ2-1|-|-
CASSPLGGRGEQFF
TGTGCCAGCAGCCCCCTTGGCGGACGCGGTGAGCAGTTCTTC
>TRBV20-1|TRBJ2-7|-|few
CSARVGLTGREQYF
TGCAGTGCTAGAGTGGGCCTCACAGGGAGGGAGCAGTACTTC
>TRBV6-2/TRBV6-3|TRBJ2-7|TRBD2|-
CASSFRTSISYEQYF
TGTGCCAGCAGTTTCCGGACTAGCATCTCCTACGAGCAGTACTTC
>TRBV7-2|TRBJ2-5|-|-
CASSLSAGLLQETQYF
TGTGCCAGCAGCTTATCGGCGGGGTTGTTGCAAGAGACCCAGTACTTC
>TRBV20-1|TRBJ2-3|TRBD1|-
CSAPPGWGQHPDTQYF
TGCAGTGCCCCCCCAGGCTGGGGACAGCATCCAGATACGCAGTATTTT
>TRBV12-3/TRBV12-4|TRBJ2-7|-|few
CASSPHSSYEQYF
TGTGCCAGCAGTCCCCACTCCAGCTACGAGCAGTACTTC
>TRBV6-6|TRBJ2-5|-|-
CASSYSGLAPRRKTQYF
TGTGCCAGCAGTTACTCTGGTCTGGCTCCACGGAGGAAGACCCAGTACTTC
>TRBV6-5|TRBJ2-3|-|-
CVSIGHGTDTQYF
TGTGTCAGCATCGGGCATGGCACAGATACGCAGTATTTT
>TRBV5-1|TRBJ2-7|TRBD1|few
CASSLGRDRASYEQYF
TGCGCCAGCAGCTTGGGCCGGGACAGGGCTTCCTACGAGCAGTACTTC
>TRBV5-1|TRBJ2-1|TRBD1|-
CANSLRGIAGGAEFF
TGCGCCAACAGCTTGAGGGGAATTGCAGGGGGCGCAGAGTTCTTC
>TRBV20-1|TRBJ1-2|-|few
CSARTRDLYGYTF
TGCAGTGCTAGGACGCGTGACCTTTATGGCTACACCTTC
>TRBV20-1|TRBJ2-1|TRBD1|few
CSANRGIEQFF
TGCAGTGCCAACAGGGGAATTGAGCAGTTCTTC
>TRBV6-6|TRBJ1-4|TRBD1|once
CASSYSKQGIEKLFF
TGTGCCAGCAGTTACTCGAAACAGGGGATTGAAAAACTGTTTTTT
>TRBV3-1|TRBJ2-1|TRBD2|-
CASSPTSAYNEQFF
TGTGCCAGCAGCCCGACTAGCGCCTACAATGAGCAGTTCTTC
>TRBV6-5|TRBJ2-1|TRBD2|-
CASSYFRAGVRDEQFF
TGTGCCAGCAGTTACTTTCGAGCGGGAGTTAGGGATGAGCAGTTCTTC
>TRBV4-2|TRBJ2-7|-|-
CASSHTQGREQYF
TGTGCCAGCAGCCATACACAGGGACGGGAGCAGTACTTC
>TRBV5-1|TRBJ2-3|TRBD2|-
CASSLGLAGTGGTQYF
TGCGCCAGCAGCTTGGGACTAGCGGGGACCGGCGGTACGCAGTATTTT
>TRBV6-6|TRBJ1-5|TRBD1|few
CASNNEGQGGQPQHF
TGTGCCAGCAACAACGAGGGACAGGGGGGACAGCCCCAGCATTTT
>TRBV7-2|TRBJ2-1|-|-
CASSLVSPEQFF
TGTGCCAGCAGCTTAGTGTCTCCGGAGCAGTTCTTC
>TRBV15|TRBJ2-1|-|-
CATSGRTLYNEQFF
TGTGCCACCAGCGGACGGACTCTATACAATGAGCAGTTCTTC
>TRBV2|TRBJ2-7|TRBD2|-
CASSAGTSGRAGLEQYF
TGTGCCAGCAGCGCCGGGACTAGCGGGAGGGCCGGTTTAGAGCAGTACTTC